This TCR beta chain derives from a study of blood T cell repertoires in COVID-19. At the level of the study: Samples representing acute and convalescent COVID-19 were sourced from the United States, Italy and Spain.

TCRdb keeps only in-frame clones here, not all; method: immunoSEQ multiplex PCR. The sample lists about 200,000 clones, roughly 89% occurring once. The germline V gene encodes CDR1 SGHNT and CDR2 YYREEE (reference sequence). The V end was cut by 0 bases, the J end by 2 bases, with 8 bases between. The CDR3 has 14 amino acids. Sequencing was done on a sample of peripheral blood. The rearrangement uses TRBV5-4 and TRBJ1-2; possible D gene TRBD1, 6 bases. The clonotype comes from a man aged 55 to 69 who had recovered from COVID-19. CDR3 residues: CASSLVGQNYGYTF. The CDR3 DNA reads as TGTGCCAGCAGCTTGGTGGGACAAAACTATGGCTACACCTTC.